A single T cell receptor (beta chain) is shown here with its context. The source of the sample is a study of OX40 agonist ivuxolimab in advanced cancers. The CDR3 is made up of 14 amino acids. Germline CDR1 and CDR2: SQVTM and ANQGSEA. The V segment lost 0 bases and the J segment 5 bases; nucleotides outside the gene matches: 5. Profiled with immunoSEQ multiplex PCR; TCRdb holds only in-frame clones, not every one. The table shows about 83,000 clones, with 65% to 85% occurring only once. The chain uses TRBV29-1 and TRBJ1-2, with TRBD1 identical over 8 bases. The sequence came from an adult with an advanced solid tumor such as melanoma, head and neck, liver or kidney cancer. The source material was CD4+ or CD8+ T cells sorted from blood, sampled in a trial of the OX40 agonist ivuxolimab. CDR3 amino acids: CSVEDVTGGYGYTF. CDR3 bases: TGCAGCGTTGAAGATGTAACAGGGGGGTATGGCTACACCTTC.